Listed here are 9 T cell receptor beta chains from one sample, sequenced in a study of CD8+CD57+ T cells in acquired aplastic anemia. Genomic DNA templated the TCR beta VDJ and CDR3 profiling. From the reads, TCRdb called clonotypes with MiXCR, one entry per CDR3 protein. Here the sample spans around 180,000 distinct CDR3 sequences, about three fifths being singletons. The sample taken for sequencing was sorted CD4+, CD8+, or CD8+CD57+ T cells (not recorded which) from PBMCs. These receptors all come from a human donor in good health.

This clonotype was picked up a small number of times. This chain uses TRBV27 with TRBJ2-5; the D gene could be TRBD1 or TRBD2 (5 bases each). The CDR3 has 17 residues. Germline assignment: CDR1 MNHEY and CDR2 SMNVEV (reference sequence). Trimming shortened V by 2 bases and J by 4 bases, and 20 bases separated the two germline ends. Written as DNA, the CDR3 is TGTGCCAGCAGTTTAAGTTCTGGGGGAGTGGCAGGAGAGACCCAGTACTTC. Amino acids: CASSLSSGGVAGETQYF.

V is TRBV7-9 and J is TRBJ2-3; D not certain. Between the trimmed V and J ends, which lost 5 bases and 2 bases, there was a span of 20 bases. Germline-derived CDR1 and CDR2 are SEHNR and FQNEAQ (reference sequence). There are 17 residues in the CDR3. This CDR3 is CASSNNPGPPATDTQYF. CDR3 sequence (DNA): TGTGCCAGCAGCAATAATCCCGGACCCCCCGCCACAGATACGCAGTATTTT.

The chain joins TRBV7-8 to TRBJ1-2; D perhaps matches TRBD1 (5 bases). The CDR3 consists of 15 residues. Germline V gene data show CDR1 as SGHVS and CDR2 as FQNEAQ. Trimming cost V 5 bases and J 1 base, with 14 bases left between them. CDR3 residues: CASSPRGRLNYGYTF. The CDR3 nucleotides read TGTGCCAGCAGCCCTAGGGGCAGACTTAACTATGGCTACACCTTC.

This clonotype has more than one count but fewer than ten. The chain employs TRBV13 and TRBJ2-7; weak D call: TRBD1 (5 bases). CDR1 and CDR2 (germline): PRHDT, FYEKMQ (reference sequence). This CDR3 contains 14 residues. The V end lost 4 bases, the J end lost 7 bases, and 17 bases lay between the germline ends. The chain's CDR3 is CASSSDPQSGEQYF. CDR3 DNA: TGTGCCAGCAGCTCGGATCCTCAATCAGGGGAGCAGTACTTC.

The sample holds many counts of this clonotype. This sequence joins TRBV3-1 and TRBJ1-1; maybe TRBD1 (5 bases). The germline V and J ends were trimmed by 0 bases and 0 bases, with 8 bases remaining between them. This CDR3 contains 15 residues. CDR1 and CDR2 from the germline V gene are LGHDT and YNNKEL (reference sequence). The CDR3 spells CASSQEGDLNTEAFF. The CDR3 DNA reads TGTGCCAGCAGCCAAGAAGGGGACTTGAACACTGAAGCTTTCTTT.

The chain carries TRBV19 and TRBJ1-3; D is uncertain. The CDR3 runs to 17 residues. V was pared by 0 bases and J by 0 bases, with 12 bases between. The germline CDR1 and CDR2 sequences are LNHDA and SQIVND (reference sequence). CDR3 in DNA: TGTGCCAGTAGTATAGAAGAAAACGGGAGCTCTGGAAACACCATATATTTT. Translation gives CASSIEENGSSGNTIYF.

This clonotype has a count of ten or more. This chain's CDR3 is CASSFAWRLETQYF. The CDR3 region has the DNA TGTGCCAGCAGCTTCGCTTGGCGGCTAGAGACCCAGTACTTC. The rearrangement links TRBV5-8 to TRBJ2-5; D gene unclear. From germline, CDR1 is SGHTS and CDR2 YDEGEE. The CDR3 is 14 residues long. The V and J ends lost 2 bases and 4 bases respectively, with 12 bases between them. The variable domain in full, with the rest retrieved from reference TRBV5-8 and TRBJ2-5, is EAGVTQSPTHLIKTRGQQATLRCSPISGHTSVYWYQQALGLGLQFLLWYDEGEERNRGNFPPRFSGRQFPNYSSELNVNALELEDSALYLCASSFAWRLETQYFGPGTRLLVL.

This chain uses TRBV9 with TRBJ2-7, with TRBD1 matching 9 bases. CDR1 SGDLS and CDR2 YYNGEE come from the germline V gene. The CDR3 runs 12 residues. With V trimmed by 4 bases and J by 9 bases, 5 bases remained unmatched. DNA of the CDR3: TGTGCCAGCAGCCGCACAGGGGGCAGGCAGTACTTC. Encoded protein: CASSRTGGRQYF.

The V and J genes are TRBV9 and TRBJ2-1; 11 bases fit TRBD2. The CDR3 length is 15 residues. Germline V gene sequence: CDR1 SGDLS, CDR2 YYNGEE. V shed 1 base, J shed 7 bases, and the junction held 4 bases outside the gene matches. The CDR3 here is CASSVTSGSMNEQFF. The CDR3 region has the DNA TGTGCCAGCAGCGTAACTAGCGGGAGTATGAATGAGCAGTTCTTC.